This is a list of T cell receptor beta chains from one sample in a study of blood T cell repertoires in COVID-19. The table came from immunoSEQ multiplex PCR; TCRdb's copy has only in-frame clones and leaves some out. Of about 80,000 clones in the sample, over 70% are singletons; the top ten hold less than 7.5%. The sample comprised peripheral blood. Every receptor here comes from a middle-aged man with active or convalescent COVID-19. CDR3s include the opening cysteine and the closing phenylalanine or tryptophan. A D gene is named only where the DNA matches it firmly. For some rows the clone size is stated as once, few or many, or as a class when expanded; others skip it.

J gene	V gene	clone size	D gene	CDR3 DNA	CDR3 protein
TRBJ1-6	TRBV14	-	TRBD1	TGTGCCAGCAGCCAATCAAGAGACAGGGGTCTCCTGGAACGGTCACCCCTCCACTTT	CASSQSRDRGLLERSPLHF
TRBJ1-1	TRBV6-2/TRBV6-3	-	-	TGTGCCAGCAGTTTTCCAGGGTTGAACACTGAAGCTTTCTTT	CASSFPGLNTEAFF
TRBJ1-1	TRBV5-1	-	-	TGCGCCAGCACCCTAGGTGGGGGCGTGAACACTGAAGCTTTCTTT	CASTLGGGVNTEAFF
TRBJ1-1	TRBV7-9	-	-	TGTGCCAGCAGCTTAGTCGCCCAAACGGGGACTGAAGCTTTCTTT	CASSLVAQTGTEAFF
TRBJ1-1	TRBV5-4	medium-sized	-	TGTGCCAGCAGTCCCGGGTCCAACACTGAAGCTTTCTTT	CASSPGSNTEAFF
TRBJ1-2	TRBV27	-	TRBD1	TGTGCCAGCAGACGACAGGGGGGGACTAACTATGGCTACACCTTC	CASRRQGGTNYGYTF
TRBJ1-1	TRBV7-9	once	-	TGTGCCAGCAGCGAGGGAAACACTGAAGCTTTCTTT	CASSEGNTEAFF
TRBJ2-1	TRBV9	-	TRBD2	TGTGCCAGCAGTGGGGGGTCTAGCGGGGGTCCCCACTCCTACAATGAGCAGTTCTTC	CASSGGSSGGPHSYNEQFF
TRBJ2-2	TRBV2	-	-	TGTGCCAGCAGTGAAGGGCCGGGGGCCGGGGAGCTGTTTTTT	CASSEGPGAGELFF
TRBJ1-1	TRBV4-2	-	-	TGTGCCAGCAGCCAAGAGCGGAACACTGAAGCTTTCTTT	CASSQERNTEAFF
TRBJ1-2	TRBV5-4	-	TRBD1	TGTGCCAGCAGCCCCTGGGGACAGGGGAATTATGGCTACACCTTC	CASSPWGQGNYGYTF
TRBJ1-5	TRBV3-1/TRBV3-2	-	-	TGTGCCAGCAGCCAAGATCCCCCAAACTATAGCAATCAGCCCCAGCATTTT	CASSQDPPNYSNQPQHF
TRBJ2-3	TRBV11-2	-	-	TGTGCCAGCAGCTTAGGAGCGGGCTACACAGATACGCAGTATTTT	CASSLGAGYTDTQYF
TRBJ2-2	TRBV5-6	once	-	TGTGCCAGCAGCTTGGTGACTTACACCGGGGAGCTGTTTTTT	CASSLVTYTGELFF
TRBJ2-1	TRBV4-3	-	TRBD1	TGCGCCAGCAGCCGTTCGGACAGGGTCGATGAGCAGTTCTTC	CASSRSDRVDEQFF
TRBJ1-1	TRBV7-2	-	-	TGTGCCAGCAGTTTAGTGTCGTACAGGGCGAACACTGAAGCTTTCTTT	CASSLVSYRANTEAFF
TRBJ1-2	TRBV24-1	-	-	TGTGCCACCAGTGATTTCTTGCAGAACTATGGCTACACCTTC	CATSDFLQNYGYTF
TRBJ2-3	TRBV7-3	-	TRBD1	TGTGCCAGCAGCTCCGGGACAGATACAGATACGCAGTATTTT	CASSSGTDTDTQYF
TRBJ2-3	TRBV2	-	-	TGTGCCAGCGCGGAAACCGCGGATACGCAGTATTTT	CASAETADTQYF
TRBJ2-4	TRBV21-1	once	-	TGTGCCAGCAGCAAAGGGGAGGACAGGGACGGGGACATTCAGTACTTC	CASSKGEDRDGDIQYF
TRBJ2-7	TRBV6-5	-	TRBD1	TGTGCCAGCAGTTACTCCCCGGGACAGCTATACGAGCAGTACTTC	CASSYSPGQLYEQYF
TRBJ2-4	TRBV11-2	once	-	TGTGCCAGCAGCTTAAATGGGGCCCCGGGGGACATTCAGTACTTC	CASSLNGAPGDIQYF
TRBJ2-3	TRBV3-1/TRBV3-2	many	TRBD2	TGTGCCAGCAGCCAAGTCGGTACGGGGGGGCGCGCAGATACGCAGTATTTT	CASSQVGTGGRADTQYF
TRBJ1-1	TRBV5-3	-	-	TGTGCCAGAAGCCCCCCGGGCGCGGGGGGCACTGAAGCTTTCTTT	CARSPPGAGGTEAFF
TRBJ2-1	TRBV28	-	-	TGTGCCAGCAGTTTCTCGACAGCGAGCTCCTACAATGAGCAGTTCTTC	CASSFSTASSYNEQFF